This is a list of T cell receptor beta chains from one sample in a study of cytomegalovirus exposure and HLA in healthy donors. The data were produced by immunoSEQ multiplex PCR, yet TCRdb's version contains in-frame clones alone and is incomplete. The table lists about 160,000 clones, less than 85% of them singletons. Input material: PBMCs. Receptor source: a man between 60 and 75 years old in good health and CMV-seronegative. Both conserved end residues are part of each CDR3. Fields, in order: D gene, J gene, V gene, clone size, CDR3 protein, CDR3 DNA. The D gene is left open where the match is weak. Part of the rows lack a size; the others show once, few, many or a class for expanded clones.

>NA|TRBJ2-5|TRBV5-1|few
CASQPTVQETQYF
TGCGCCAGCCAACCGACAGTCCAAGAGACCCAGTACTTC
>TRBD2|TRBJ2-5|TRBV5-1|NA
CASSIGTSGGQSQETQYF
TGCGCCAGCAGCATCGGGACTAGCGGGGGGCAGTCTCAGGAGACCCAGTACTTC
>TRBD2|TRBJ2-1|TRBV4-3|NA
CASSQEGLAGLSSYNEQFF
TGCGCCAGCAGCCAAGAGGGACTAGCGGGTCTTAGCTCCTACAATGAGCAGTTCTTC
>NA|TRBJ1-3|TRBV18|NA
CASSPDGRVAGNTIYF
TGTGCCAGCTCACCAGATGGCAGGGTGGCTGGAAACACCATATATTTT
>TRBD1|TRBJ1-1|TRBV30|NA
CAWSRRDSPAW
TGTGCCTGGAGTCGCCGGGACAGCCCTGCCTGG
>NA|TRBJ1-5|TRBV19|NA
CASLRGGGSGNQPQHF
TGTGCCAGTCTCCGAGGGGGGGGGAGCGGCAATCAGCCCCAGCATTTT
>NA|TRBJ2-7|TRBV2|NA
CASSEGAGRSSYEQYF
TGTGCCAGCAGTGAAGGTGCGGGGCGGAGCTCCTACGAGCAGTACTTC
>TRBD2|TRBJ2-3|TRBV19|NA
CASSIVARTSGRDTQYF
TGTGCCAGTAGTATAGTTGCAAGGACTAGCGGCAGGGATACGCAGTATTTT
>TRBD2|TRBJ2-3|TRBV7-6|NA
CASSSHIAGGPDTQYF
TGTGCCAGCAGCTCCCACATAGCGGGAGGGCCAGATACGCAGTATTTT
>NA|TRBJ2-5|TRBV5-4|few
CASSLEGALETQYF
TGTGCCAGCAGCTTGGAGGGAGCCTTGGAGACCCAGTACTTC
>NA|TRBJ2-7|TRBV28|NA
CASSLRGGAGYEQYF
TGTGCCAGCAGTTTGCGTGGGGGGGCGGGGTACGAGCAGTACTTC
>NA|TRBJ1-2|TRBV2|NA
CASTLLRTGNYGYTF
TGTGCCAGCACCCTGTTAAGAACAGGCAACTATGGCTACACCTTC
>NA|TRBJ2-7|TRBV5-1|NA
CASSGEQGYEQYF
TGCGCCAGCAGCGGGGAACAGGGATACGAGCAGTACTTC
>NA|TRBJ1-4|TRBV12-1|NA
CASSLDQGNKEKLFF
TGTGCCAGCAGCTTAGATCAGGGGAATAAAGAAAAACTGTTTTTT